The next 10 T cell receptor beta chains were all read from a single sample in a study of blood T cells in healthy people across ages. The second PCR ran roughly 7 to 12 cycles with a sample-barcoded 5' primer and J-beta primers. TCRdb itself ran the 5' RACE reads through MiXCR, one entry per CDR3 protein. The sample lists over a million distinct CDR3 sequences; under 30% were seen once. This same sample was also part of a study on T cells of mothers and their children.

The source material was blood. Source of these receptors: a girl under 10 years old in good health.

The gene calls are TRBV27 and TRBJ2-5; D not resolved. TRBJ2-7 explains the end of the DNA better; the J call may be wrong. CDR3 length equals 14 residues. Germline V gives CDR1 MNHEY, CDR2 SMNVEV (reference sequence). DNA for the CDR3: TGTGCCAGCAGTTTGAACTTGGGTCCCGTCGAGCAGTACTTC. Translation gives CASSLNLGPVEQYF.

Only a few counts were recorded for this clonotype. This chain uses TRBV11-2 with TRBJ2-7; 11 bases line up with TRBD2. CDR1 SGHAT and CDR2 FQNNGV come from the germline V gene. The length of the CDR3 is 15 residues. J was trimmed by 7 bases and V by 5 bases; bases with no gene match: 10. In DNA, the CDR3 is TGTGCCAGCAGCCCCCTACTAGCGGGAGTTAAAGAGCAGTACTTC. This gives the protein CASSPLLAGVKEQYF.

There are a few counts of this clonotype. At one boundary the junction diverges from the germline segment, which might be a read error. This chain connects TRBV7-9 to TRBJ2-1; 7 bases map to TRBD2. Germline V gene data show CDR1 as SEHNR and CDR2 as FQNEAQ (reference sequence). The CDR3 consists of 14 residues. CDR3 DNA sequence: TGTGCCAGCAGCTTTAGGAGGGAGGGGAATGGGCAGTTCTTC. Amino acid sequence: CASSFRREGNGQFF.

The chain is built from TRBV6-1 and TRBJ2-1, with D perhaps matching TRBD1 (6 bases). The CDR3 has 16 amino acids. Per the germline V gene, CDR1 is MNHNS and CDR2 is SASEGT. V lost 5 bases and J 5 bases, leaving 19 bases between the germline ends. CDR3 nucleotide sequence: TGTGCCAGCAGTCTAGACTGGGGGCTTGGTGACAATGAGCAGTTCTTC. Residues: CASSLDWGLGDNEQFF.

This chain joins TRBV4-1 and TRBJ1-1; TRBD1 is a possible D gene (5 bases). CDR3 length: 12 residues. Per the germline V gene, CDR1 is MGHRA and CDR2 is YSYEKL. The ends were cut back, 0 bases at V and 9 bases at J, with 8 bases in the middle. The CDR3 coding sequence is TGCGCCAGCAGCCAAGATGGGGGGAAAGCTTTCTTT. Translated, it gives CASSQDGGKAFF.

This clonotype came up a few times. The chain combines TRBV19 with TRBJ2-7; 7 bases match TRBD1. J lost 3 bases, V lost 0 bases, and 2 bases had no gene match. The CDR3 has 14 amino acids. The germline gives CDR1 LNHDA, CDR2 SQIVND (reference sequence). The chain's CDR3 is CASSIDAGGYEQYF. The CDR3 DNA sequence: TGTGCCAGTAGTATAGATGCAGGGGGCTACGAGCAGTACTTC.

This clonotype was seen more than once but under ten times. The chain has TRBV2 and TRBJ2-1, with D perhaps matching TRBD1 or TRBD2 (5 bases each). CDR3 size: 11 residues. Trimming removed 8 bases from V and 9 bases from J, with 11 bases in between. The germline V gene encodes CDR1 SNHLY and CDR2 FYNNEI. CDR3 region: CASPRGGEQFF. DNA for the CDR3: TGTGCCAGCCCGAGGGGTGGTGAGCAGTTCTTC.

V is TRBV20-1 and J is TRBJ2-5; 12 bases match TRBD2. The J call may not be correct, given that the DNA end is closer to TRBJ2-1. This CDR3 is 13 amino acids long. Germline V lookup: CDR1 DFQATT, CDR2 SNEGSKA (reference sequence). Here the CDR3 reads CSVPGLAGDEQFF. The CDR3 DNA reads TGCAGTGTCCCGGGACTAGCGGGTGATGAGCAGTTCTTC.

The V call is TRBV6-6, the J call TRBJ1-2; D is ambiguous. Germline V CDR1 and CDR2: MNHNY, SVGAGI (reference sequence). The CDR3 has 14 amino acids. Trimming removed 0 bases at V and 1 base at J, with 6 bases between. In nucleotides, the CDR3 is TGTGCCAGCAGTTACTCTCGAGTTAACTATGGCTACACCTTC. It codes for CASSYSRVNYGYTF.

The CDR3 here is CASSVGSGPTYEQYF. CDR3 DNA: TGTGCCAGCAGCGTAGGAAGCGGGCCCACCTACGAGCAGTACTTC. The genes are TRBV9 and TRBJ2-7, with D possibly being TRBD2 (6 bases). Germline CDR1 is SGDLS and CDR2 is YYNGEE. V was shortened by 0 bases and J by 2 bases, with 12 bases between the two germline ends. This CDR3 comprises 15 residues.